Following are 17 T cell receptor beta chains from one sample sequenced in a study of blood T cell repertoires in COVID-19. The method was immunoSEQ multiplex PCR; TCRdb's version includes in-frame clones alone and lacks a portion of them. The data contain about 520,000 clones, approximately 83% of them singletons. What was sequenced was peripheral blood. These TCRs come from a human donor in a cohort sampled during active COVID-19.

This chain links TRBV30 with TRBJ1-5; a possible D gene is TRBD1 (5 bases). Germline V gene sequence: CDR1 GTSNPN, CDR2 SVGIG (reference sequence). This CDR3 has 14 residues. V was pared by 5 bases and J by 4 bases, with 15 bases between. CDR3 bases: TGTGCCTGGGGGACGGGATCCACAAATCAGCCCCAGCATTTT. This encodes CAWGTGSTNQPQHF.

DNA for the CDR3: TGTGCCTGTCCCCAAGGCGCAGGATCGAACTATGGCTACACCTTC. As protein: CACPQGAGSNYGYTF. V is TRBV30 and J is TRBJ1-2; D unresolved. Germline-derived CDR1 and CDR2 are GTSNPN and SVGIG (reference sequence). The V gene lost 6 bases and the J gene lost 2 bases, with 19 bases spanning the gap. CDR3 size: 15 residues.

The rearrangement links TRBV19 to TRBJ1-2, with 8 bases lining up with TRBD1. V trimming: 5 bases; J trimming: 4 bases; junction bases outside the gene matches: 3. Germline CDR1 reads LNHDA; CDR2 reads SQIVND (reference sequence). The CDR3 totals 13 residues. The CDR3 bases are TGTGCCAGTAGTGTTGGACAGGGCTATGGCTACACCTTC. Translating gives CASSVGQGYGYTF.

This chain uses TRBV6-5 with TRBJ2-1, with 7 positions matching TRBD2. The CDR3 consists of 15 residues. V gave up 6 bases and J gave up 3 bases; unmatched junction bases: 8. Per the germline V gene, CDR1 is MNHEY and CDR2 is SVGAGI. CDR3 region: CASSPGRDYYNEQFF. CDR3 nucleotides: TGTGCCAGCAGCCCCGGTCGGGACTACTACAATGAGCAGTTCTTC.

This chain joins TRBV5-1 and TRBJ1-4, with D unclear. This CDR3 is built from 15 residues. V lost 1 base and J lost 7, with 14 bases in between. Germline V lookup: CDR1 SGHRS, CDR2 YFSETQ. CDR3 amino acids: CASSLLSEGSEKLFF. The CDR3 DNA reads as TGCGCCAGCAGCTTGTTGAGCGAGGGAAGTGAAAAACTGTTTTTT.

This chain links TRBV30 with TRBJ1-1; 7 bases line up with TRBD1. This CDR3 comprises 14 residues. CDR1 GTSNPN and CDR2 SVGIG come from the germline V gene (reference sequence). V lost 5 bases, J lost 5 bases, and 11 bases stayed unmatched. The chain's CDR3 is CAWARERGRTEAFF. In DNA, the CDR3 is TGTGCCTGGGCGCGGGAAAGGGGGCGGACTGAAGCTTTCTTT.

The chain employs TRBV27 and TRBJ1-4, with D possibly matching TRBD1 (6 bases). Trimming removed 3 bases from V and 4 bases from J, with 21 bases in between. The CDR3 is 18 residues long. Germline V gives CDR1 MNHEY, CDR2 SMNVEV (reference sequence). CDR3 region: CASSFTIPGGALNEKLFF. The CDR3, as DNA: TGTGCCAGCAGTTTCACCATCCCCGGGGGGGCGCTTAATGAAAAACTGTTTTTT. Variable domain in full (rest from reference TRBV27 and TRBJ1-4): EAQVTQNPRYLITVTGKKLTVTCSQNMNHEYMSWYRQDPGLGLRQIYYSMNVEVTDKGDVPEGYKVSRKEKRNFPLILESPSPNQTSLYFCASSFTIPGGALNEKLFFGSGTQLSVL.

The chain combines TRBV29-1 with TRBJ2-3; 9 bases fit TRBD2. Germline loops: CDR1 SQVTM, CDR2 ANQGSEA. The CDR3 totals 17 residues. The J segment lost 3 bases and the V segment lost 4 bases, leaving 14 bases of the junction unmatched. CDR3 loop: CSVGSSGTLGGTDTQYF. CDR3 DNA sequence: TGCAGCGTTGGGTCTAGCGGGACCCTGGGGGGGACAGATACGCAGTATTTT.

This sequence joins TRBV7-2 and TRBJ1-1, with D uncertain. CDR1 is SGHTA, CDR2 FQGNSA, per germline. The CDR3 loop spans 13 amino acids. V was cut by 8 bases and J by 0 bases, with 10 bases left in between. As DNA, the CDR3 is TGTGCCAGCGGCGACGAGGTGAACACTGAAGCTTTCTTT. Its protein is CASGDEVNTEAFF.

This clone was observed once. The J gene is TRBJ1-2, the V gene TRBV6-5; 9 bases are a match to TRBD1. The V gene's germline CDR1 is MNHEY and CDR2 SVGAGI. The ends lost 9 bases at V and 7 bases at J; junction bases unmatched: 6. This CDR3 has 12 residues. DNA of the CDR3: TGTGCCAGATTAAAGACAGGGGGTGGCTACACCTTC. Translated: CARLKTGGGYTF.

The genes are TRBV7-3 and TRBJ1-1; 7 bases are a match to TRBD1. The CDR3 covers 13 residues. J was trimmed by 7 bases and V by 0 bases; bases with no gene match: 2. Per the germline V gene, CDR1 is SGHTA and CDR2 is FQGTGA. The CDR3 DNA follows: TGTGCCAGCAGCTTAACAGGGGGCTTTGAAGCTTTCTTT. This translates into CASSLTGGFEAFF.

This clone occurred a few times. This rearrangement joins TRBV6-2 or TRBV6-3 to TRBJ1-5; D uncertain. The germline V and J ends were trimmed by 6 bases and 0 bases, with 18 bases remaining between them. The CDR3 consists of 17 residues. CDR1 and CDR2 from the germline V gene are MNHEY and SVGEGT. CDR3 in DNA: TGTGCCAGCAGCCACCCCCTTGACAACCCTAGCAATCAGCCCCAGCATTTT. Its protein is CASSHPLDNPSNQPQHF.

V usage is TRBV5-1 and J usage is TRBJ2-1; the D gene is possibly TRBD1 (6 bases). V was trimmed by 6 bases and J by 5 bases, leaving 12 bases between them. The CDR3 covers 13 residues. In germline, CDR1 is SGHRS, CDR2 YFSETQ. This CDR3 is CASKEDSDNEQFF. CDR3 nucleotides: TGCGCCAGCAAGGAGGACAGTGACAATGAGCAGTTCTTC. Full variable domain (outside the CDR3, taken from reference TRBV5-1 and TRBJ2-1): KAGVTQTPRYLIKTRGQQVTLSCSPISGHRSVSWYQQTPGQGLQFLFEYFSETQRNKGNFPGRFSGRQFSNSRSEMNVSTLELGDSALYLCASKEDSDNEQFFGPGTRLTVL.

The rearrangement links TRBV4-2 to TRBJ2-1; the D gene is possibly TRBD1 (5 bases). The V end was cut by 1 base, the J end by 9 bases, with 10 bases between. Germline V CDR1 and CDR2: LGHNA, YNFKEQ. This CDR3 spans 13 amino acids. CDR3 DNA sequence: TGTGCCAGCAGCCAAGTTCAGGGCGGTGAGCAGTTCTTC. Amino acids: CASSQVQGGEQFF.

This chain uses TRBV7-9 with TRBJ2-5; D may be TRBD2 (5 bases). The V end lost 1 base, the J end lost 7 bases, and 19 bases lay between the germline ends. Germline CDR1 is SEHNR and CDR2 is FQNEAQ (reference sequence). CDR3 length: 16 amino acids. CDR3 nucleotides: TGTGCCAGCAGCTTAGGAGATAGGACTCCCGCGGGGACCCAGTACTTC. Its translation: CASSLGDRTPAGTQYF.

This chain connects TRBV23-1 to TRBJ2-1; D uncertain. TRBV23-1 is designated an ORF whose function remains uncertain. The CDR3 spans 14 residues. V was cut by 4 bases and J by 2 bases, with 9 bases left in between. CDR3 bases: TGCGCCAGCAGTCGCCTAGATCCCTACAATGAGCAGTTCTTC. Protein product: CASSRLDPYNEQFF.

This sequence joins TRBV12-5 and TRBJ2-2; D is undetermined. Germline CDR1 and CDR2: LGHNT and FRNRAP. The CDR3 runs to 13 residues. The V gene lost 5 bases and the J gene lost 7 bases, with 11 bases spanning the gap. The DNA for the CDR3 is TGTGCTAGTGGTCCCCAGGTTGTCGGGGAGCTGTTTTTT. Protein sequence: CASGPQVVGELFF.